Below, 3 T cell receptor beta chains from the same sample are listed, as sequenced in a study of T-cell memory formation after mild COVID-19. Using its own MiXCR run on the 5' RACE reads, TCRdb lists one record per CDR3 protein. Of over 400,000 distinct CDR3 sequences in the sample, around 22% were seen once. Specimen: PBMCs or a T cell subset sorted from them (not recorded which). All receptors come from an adult woman who had mild COVID-19 (a few samples of this study predate the infection). Cell type and time point are not known.

This clonotype was detected many times. The chain joins TRBV12-3 or TRBV12-4 to TRBJ1-5; D remains ambiguous. The CDR3 extends over 13 amino acids. The V end lost 6 bases, the J end lost 4 bases, and 10 bases lay between the germline ends. The CDR3 loop is CASSLDGNQPQHF. CDR3 DNA: TGTGCCAGCAGCCTAGACGGAAATCAGCCCCAGCATTTT.

V gene TRBV21-1 combines with J gene TRBJ2-1; the D segment call TRBD1 is taken from the table without a DNA check. TRBV21-1 is a recognized pseudogene. There are 15 residues in the CDR3. Here the CDR3 DNA reads TGTGCCAGCAGCCCCGGACAACCTCATTACAATGAGCAGTTCTTC. Protein: CASSPGQPHYNEQFF.

This clonotype was observed many times. The V call is TRBV18, the J call TRBJ2-5; D unclear. This CDR3 is 15 amino acids long. CDR1 and CDR2 (germline): KGHSH, LQKENI. V lost 4 bases, J lost 4 bases, and 16 bases lay in between. The CDR3 DNA follows: TGTGCCAGCTCACGCCCGGCCATCTTTGCAGAGACCCAGTACTTC. This codes for CASSRPAIFAETQYF.